These 25 T cell receptor beta chains came from one sample sequenced in a study of shared clonotypes between healthy human individuals (dated by TCRdb to 2018 to 2020). Library method: the immunoSEQ multiplex PCR assay. The immuneACCESS repertoire file appears here via TCRdb, limited to in-frame rearrangements. These files lack a portion of the clones; in checked studies, under half of the deficit traces to unresolved V genes, and the cause of the others is not known. This sample lists roughly 1.4 million clones; around 98.5% were detected once. Roughly 0.35% of the sample belongs to the ten largest clones. Sequenced input: naive CD4+ T cells sorted from blood. The cell subset or site label on this specimen signifies: CD45RA+ positively selected. These TCRs come from a man aged 25 to 40 in good health.

This chain joins TRBV12-5 and TRBJ2-2; 9 bases align to TRBD2. The CDR3 loop spans 18 amino acids. The V gene end was trimmed by 1 base and the J gene end by 1 base; junction bases not matched to a gene: 7. Germline assignment: CDR1 LGHNT and CDR2 FRNRAP. Here the CDR3 DNA reads TGTGCTAGTGGTTTGGCCCCCCTAGCGGGAATGAACACCGGGGAGCTGTTTTTT. Encoded protein: CASGLAPLAGMNTGELFF.

In its sample, this clone was seen once. The chain couples TRBV13 to TRBJ2-7; D is undetermined. With 3 bases removed from V and 4 bases from J, the gap between germline ends came to 7 bases. The CDR3 spans 12 residues. Per germline, CDR1 PRHDT and CDR2 FYEKMQ (reference sequence). In nucleotides, the CDR3 is TGTGCCAGCAGCTTCGGATTGTACGAGCAGTACTTC. This codes for CASSFGLYEQYF.

The rearrangement joins TRBV5-4 to TRBJ2-4, with 8 bases fitting TRBD1. Germline CDR1 SGHNT, CDR2 YYREEE (reference sequence). V gave up 4 bases and J gave up 8 bases; unmatched junction bases: 11. This CDR3 is 15 amino acids long. CDR3 amino acids: CASSADRGGSDIQYF. The DNA of the CDR3 is TGTGCCAGCAGCGCTGACAGGGGAGGTTCGGACATTCAGTACTTC.

Worth noting for this clone: This same CDR3 is encoded by further DNA sequences in the sample. The chain combines TRBV7-3 with TRBJ2-3; D gene unclear. Trimming took off 1 base at V and 6 bases at J, with 8 bases between the two ends. Germline V gene data show CDR1 as SGHTA and CDR2 as FQGTGA. CDR3 length equals 13 residues. CDR3 DNA: TGTGCCAGCAGCTTAAACCCAAGGGATACGCAGTATTTT. It translates to CASSLNPRDTQYF. Full variable domain (outside the CDR3, taken from reference TRBV7-3 and TRBJ2-3): GAGVSQTPSNKVTEKGKYVELRCDPISGHTALYWYRQSLGQGPEFLIYFQGTGAADDSGLPNDRFFAVRPEGSVSTLKIQRTERGDSAVYLCASSLNPRDTQYFGPGTRLTVL.

This clone has only one observation. This chain joins TRBV4-1 and TRBJ2-7; no clear D gene. V lost 0 bases and J 4 bases, leaving 10 bases between the germline ends. The CDR3 spans 14 residues. The germline V gene has CDR1 MGHRA and CDR2 YSYEKL. This chain's CDR3 is CASSQEAQLYEQYF. In nucleotides, the CDR3 is TGCGCCAGCAGCCAAGAAGCCCAGCTTTACGAGCAGTACTTC.

The chain joins TRBV5-1 to TRBJ2-1; D remains ambiguous. From germline, CDR1 is SGHRS and CDR2 YFSETQ. CDR3 length: 14 residues. V was clipped by 2 bases and J by 2 bases, with 8 bases between them. CDR3 residues: CASSLDTTYNEQFF. The CDR3 DNA sequence: TGCGCCAGCAGCTTAGACACGACCTACAATGAGCAGTTCTTC.

The chain links TRBV29-1 to TRBJ2-1; TRBD2 agrees at 7 bases. This CDR3 has 15 amino acids. V was pared by 6 bases and J by 1 base, with 9 bases of the junction left unmatched. CDR1 and CDR2 from the germline V gene are SQVTM and ANQGSEA. The CDR3 bases are TGCAGCGTCCTGGGAGGGGACGGTTCCTACAATGAGCAGTTCTTC. This encodes CSVLGGDGSYNEQFF.

The rearrangement joins TRBV4-3 to TRBJ2-7; possibly TRBD1 for D (5 bases). CDR3 length: 14 residues. Between the trimmed V and J ends, which lost 2 bases and 3 bases, there was a span of 11 bases. CDR1 is LGHNA, CDR2 YSLEER, per germline. The CDR3 loop is CASSQLDTDYEQYF. In nucleotides, the CDR3 is TGCGCCAGCAGCCAACTGGACACGGACTACGAGCAGTACTTC.

This sequence joins TRBV27 and TRBJ2-7, with TRBD2 matching over 9 bases. This CDR3 has 17 residues. The junction had 9 bases not matched to a gene; V was cut back by 3 bases and J by 0 bases. From germline, CDR1 is MNHEY and CDR2 SMNVEV (reference sequence). CDR3 region: CASSFRTSAVDSYEQYF. The CDR3 DNA reads as TGTGCCAGCAGTTTTCGGACTAGCGCCGTAGACTCCTACGAGCAGTACTTC.

The chain couples TRBV5-1 to TRBJ2-7; 9 positions agree with TRBD2. This CDR3 has 13 amino acids. The V and J ends lost 5 bases and 4 bases, in that order; junction bases with no gene match: 4. Germline CDR1 and CDR2: SGHRS and YFSETQ. The CDR3 here is CASRREGGYEQYF. Written as DNA, the CDR3 is TGCGCCAGCAGGCGGGAGGGCGGGTACGAGCAGTACTTC.

The J gene is TRBJ2-5, the V gene TRBV13; D not resolved. The CDR3 sequence is 12 residues long. The germline V gene encodes CDR1 PRHDT and CDR2 FYEKMQ (reference sequence). Trimming removed 3 bases from V and 5 bases from J, with 7 bases in between. The CDR3 spells CASSLLVETQYF. The CDR3 DNA follows: TGTGCCAGCAGCTTGTTGGTGGAGACCCAGTACTTC.

The V and J genes are TRBV27 and TRBJ2-7; a weak D match, TRBD2 (5 bases). From germline, CDR1 is MNHEY and CDR2 SMNVEV (reference sequence). Trimming cost V 10 bases and J 0 bases, with 16 bases left between them. There are 14 residues in the CDR3. CDR3 region: CATSRGSSSYEQYF. In DNA form, the CDR3 reads TGTGCCACTTCCCGAGGGTCCAGCTCCTACGAGCAGTACTTC.

V is TRBV5-4 and J is TRBJ2-1; TRBD1 matches 10 bases. The V gene's germline CDR1 is SGHNT and CDR2 YYREEE (reference sequence). The CDR3 is made up of 15 amino acids. V was clipped by 2 bases and J by 6 bases; unmatched bases: 5. This chain's CDR3 is CASSFKGQGLNEQFF. For the CDR3, the DNA is TGTGCCAGCAGCTTTAAGGGACAGGGGCTCAATGAGCAGTTCTTC.

The chain links TRBV6-1 to TRBJ2-3; 8 bases are a match to TRBD2. CDR1 is MNHNS, CDR2 SASEGT, per germline. The CDR3 is made up of 15 amino acids. The V gene end was trimmed by 6 bases and the J gene end by 5 bases; junction bases not matched to a gene: 10. DNA of the CDR3: TGTGCCAGCAGGGGATTAGCGGGGAAGGGAGATACGCAGTATTTT. The encoded protein is CASRGLAGKGDTQYF.

DNA of the CDR3: TGCGCCAGCAGCTTGCGGGAGGGCAGGGCAGATACGCAGTATTTT. Protein: CASSLREGRADTQYF. V usage is TRBV5-1 and J usage is TRBJ2-3, with TRBD2 matching 8 bases. Trimming at V came to 1 base and at J to 4 bases, leaving 5 bases not matched to a gene. Germline CDR1 SGHRS, CDR2 YFSETQ. This CDR3 is built from 15 residues.

The chain uses TRBV13 and TRBJ1-5; D gene ambiguous. The germline gives CDR1 PRHDT, CDR2 FYEKMQ (reference sequence). Trimming removed 5 bases from V and 0 bases from J, with 11 bases in between. This CDR3 region has 15 residues. This CDR3 reads CASSRRYDSNQPQHF. In DNA, the CDR3 is TGTGCCAGCAGCCGACGGTACGATAGCAATCAGCCCCAGCATTTT.

The rearrangement links TRBV23-1 to TRBJ2-7; TRBD1 matches 8 bases. TRBV23-1 is recorded as an ORF, its role being uncertain. The CDR3 consists of 16 residues. The ends lost 0 bases at V and 4 bases at J; junction bases unmatched: 8. The CDR3 spells CASSQSRRTGCYEQYF. The CDR3 DNA reads as TGCGCCAGCAGTCAATCACGGCGGACAGGGTGTTACGAGCAGTACTTC.

The chain recombines TRBV7-9 with TRBJ2-1; 10 bases map to TRBD2. Trimming cost V 3 bases and J 8 bases; bases outside gene matches: 13. This CDR3 comprises 17 residues. CDR1 and CDR2 (germline): SEHNR, FQNEAQ (reference sequence). The CDR3 loop is CASSFGLADPKEDEQFF. CDR3 DNA sequence: TGTGCCAGCAGCTTCGGACTAGCGGACCCGAAGGAGGATGAGCAGTTCTTC.

J is TRBJ2-4 and V is TRBV7-6; 7 bases fit TRBD2. The CDR3 covers 14 residues. The germline V gene encodes CDR1 SGHVS and CDR2 FNYEAQ. J lost 7 bases, V lost 8 bases, and 11 bases had no gene match. CDR3 protein: CASSLGGVSNIQYF. CDR3 coding DNA: TGTGCCAGCTCCCTGGGGGGGGTATCGAACATTCAGTACTTC. Supplemented by reference TRBV7-6 and TRBJ2-4, the full variable domain reads GAGVSQSPRYKVTKRGQDVALRCDPISGHVSLYWYRQALGQGPEFLTYFNYEAQQDKSGLPNDRFSAERPEGSISTLTIQRTEQRDSAMYRCASSLGGVSNIQYFGAGTRLSVL.

This rearrangement joins TRBV6-5 to TRBJ2-7; 13 bases line up with TRBD2. Germline trimming cut 6 bases from V and 3 bases from J; bases unmatched to any gene: 5. This CDR3 comprises 15 residues. Germline V gene lookup returns CDR1 MNHEY and CDR2 SVGAGI. CDR3 sequence: CASRLGLAGHYEQYF. The DNA of the CDR3 is TGTGCCAGCAGACTGGGACTAGCGGGGCACTACGAGCAGTACTTC.

The chain has TRBV18 and TRBJ2-7, with a possible D match to TRBD1 (5 bases). The CDR3 is made up of 13 amino acids. Trimming took off 2 bases at V and 6 bases at J, with 11 bases between the two ends. Germline values: CDR1 KGHSH, CDR2 LQKENI. The CDR3 DNA sequence: TGTGCCAGCTCACCATATATCAGGGCCGAGCAGTACTTC. The encoded protein is CASSPYIRAEQYF.

This clone showed up just once. J is TRBJ2-7 and V is TRBV5-4; TRBD2 aligns across 10 bases. The V and J ends lost 2 bases and 7 bases, in that order; junction bases with no gene match: 9. CDR1 and CDR2 from the germline V gene are SGHNT and YYREEE (reference sequence). The CDR3 covers 15 residues. CDR3 amino acids: CASSFHSGRALEQYF. CDR3 DNA sequence: TGTGCCAGCAGCTTTCACAGCGGGAGGGCGTTAGAGCAGTACTTC.

The rearrangement joins TRBV18 to TRBJ2-2; D uncertain. Per the germline V gene, CDR1 is KGHSH and CDR2 is LQKENI. Trimming took off 6 bases at V and 5 bases at J, with 19 bases between the two ends. This CDR3 region has 16 residues. The chain's CDR3 is CASSNRYRSLTGELFF. The CDR3 nucleotides read TGTGCCAGCTCGAACCGATACAGATCCTTAACCGGGGAGCTGTTTTTT.

This sequence joins TRBV9 and TRBJ1-1; unclear D gene. Per the germline V gene, CDR1 is SGDLS and CDR2 is YYNGEE. This CDR3 spans 14 amino acids. Trimming took 0 bases from V and 2 from J, leaving 8 bases between them. CDR3 region: CASSVGLENTEAFF. The CDR3 nucleotides are TGTGCCAGCAGCGTAGGTCTGGAAAACACTGAAGCTTTCTTT. Filled out from reference TRBV9 and TRBJ1-1, the complete variable domain reads DSGVTQTPKHLITATGQRVTLRCSPRSGDLSVYWYQQSLDQGLQFLIQYYNGEERAKGNILERFSAQQFPDLHSELNLSSLELGDSALYFCASSVGLENTEAFFGQGTRLTVV.

The gene calls are TRBV6-6 and TRBJ1-5, with unresolved D. This CDR3 comprises 11 residues. CDR1 MNHNY and CDR2 SVGAGI come from the germline V gene (reference sequence). Between the trimmed V and J ends, which lost 6 bases and 11 bases, there was a span of 11 bases. CDR3 region: CASSPNMAQHF. The CDR3 DNA is TGTGCCAGCAGCCCCAATATGGCCCAGCATTTT.